Shown below are 7 T cell receptor beta chains from a single sample sequenced in a study of blood T cell repertoires in COVID-19. Sequencing used immunoSEQ multiplex PCR; TCRdb keeps in-frame clones, though not all of them. The data contain roughly 140,000 clones, about 85% of them singletons. Material for sequencing was PBMCs or T cells enriched from blood (not recorded which). The origin of the receptors is a woman in her thirties or forties who had recovered from COVID-19.

This clone was counted once. This chain uses TRBV6-5 with TRBJ2-2; 9 bases are a match to TRBD1. This CDR3 is built from 11 residues. CDR1 and CDR2 from the germline V gene are MNHEY and SVGAGI. V gave up 10 bases and J gave up 10 bases; unmatched junction bases: 4. CDR3 protein: CATQGAQELFF. CDR3 sequence (DNA): TGTGCCACACAGGGGGCTCAGGAGCTGTTTTTT.

The chain couples TRBV3-1 (or the pseudogene TRBV3-2) to TRBJ2-7; 8 nucleotides agree with TRBD1. Unmatched junction bases numbered 6, after V lost 4 bases and J lost 1 base. CDR3 length equals 15 residues. Germline-derived CDR1 and CDR2 are LGHDT and YNNKEL (reference sequence). The CDR3 spells CASSPGQGGSYEQYF. The CDR3 DNA reads TGTGCCAGCAGCCCTGGACAGGGAGGATCCTACGAGCAGTACTTC.

The chain carries TRBV5-4 and TRBJ1-1; D uncertain. Trimming shortened V by 7 bases and J by 2 bases, and 9 bases separated the two germline ends. The CDR3 is 12 amino acids. Germline values: CDR1 SGHNT, CDR2 YYREEE (reference sequence). The CDR3 bases are TGTGCCAGCGGCCCAGTTAACACTGAAGCTTTCTTT. It encodes CASGPVNTEAFF.

The chain has TRBV5-1 and TRBJ2-1; 7 nucleotides match TRBD2. The CDR3 is 13 residues long. Looked up from germline, CDR1 is SGHRS and CDR2 is YFSETQ. J was trimmed by 6 bases and V by 0 bases; bases with no gene match: 0. CDR3 DNA: TGCGCCAGCAGCTTGGGACTAGCCAATGAGCAGTTCTTC. Protein product: CASSLGLANEQFF.

The chain has TRBV2 and TRBJ1-3; D remains ambiguous. The germline V gene has CDR1 SNHLY and CDR2 FYNNEI. This CDR3 has 15 residues. V was trimmed by 4 bases and J by 1 base, leaving 11 bases between them. CDR3 coding DNA: TGTGCCAGCAGTGCGGGAACTTCTTCTGGAAACACCATATATTTT. Translated: CASSAGTSSGNTIYF.

This chain joins TRBV12-3 or TRBV12-4 and TRBJ1-1, with no clear D. This CDR3 is 11 amino acids long. V gave up 3 bases and J gave up 8 bases, with 7 bases separating them. CDR3 bases: TGTGCCAGCAGTTTGACACAAGAAGCTTTCTTT. It translates to CASSLTQEAFF.

The V call is TRBV10-2, the J call TRBJ1-4; 8 bases map to TRBD1. The germline V gene encodes CDR1 WSHSY and CDR2 SAAADI. Trimming took 2 bases from V and 8 from J; bases not matched to a gene: 7. The CDR3 totals 15 residues. CDR3 DNA sequence: TGCGCCAGCAGTGAGGGGGGACAGGTTTTCGAAAAACTGTTTTTT. Its translation is CASSEGGQVFEKLFF.